This T cell receptor (beta chain) is from a study of siplizumab effects on memory and regulatory T cells. Assays were performed on 10^5 or so TCR templates per sample. Here immunoSEQ multiplex PCR was the method, and the copy in TCRdb shows in-frame clones only, minus some. In the table there are 100,000 or so clones, around 94% of which are singletons. With V trimmed by 2 bases and J by 0 bases, 14 bases remained unmatched. The germline V gene has CDR1 KGHSH and CDR2 LQKENI. The CDR3 contains 21 residues. The chain combines TRBV18 with TRBJ2-6; 9 bases are shared with TRBD2. The sequence was collected from a human donor in good health. Sample: non-Treg CD4+ T cells sorted from blood. The CDR3 spells CASSPAGGAGGVGSGANVLTF. In DNA, the CDR3 is TGTGCCAGCTCACCAGCGGGCGGAGCGGGAGGCGTGGGCTCTGGGGCCAACGTCCTGACTTTC.